The 27 T cell receptor beta chains given below trace back to one sample, sequenced in a study of blood T cell repertoires in COVID-19. Using immunoSEQ multiplex PCR, the repertoire was profiled, and TCRdb retains in-frame clones only, with some absent. This sample has a few hundred thousand clones, with about 88% found just once. Source material: peripheral blood. The origin of the receptors is a woman in her sixties or seventies with COVID-19, enrolled during active disease.

This rearrangement joins TRBV5-1 to TRBJ2-3; D may be TRBD2 (5 bases). The CDR3 sequence is 17 residues long. The germline V and J ends were trimmed by 0 bases and 0 bases, with 14 bases remaining between them. In germline, CDR1 is SGHRS, CDR2 YFSETQ. The CDR3 nucleotides read TGCGCCAGCAGCTTGGTTCCAGCGGCTAGAAGCACAGATACGCAGTATTTT. This sequence encodes CASSLVPAARSTDTQYF.

This clone has a single count. The chain employs TRBV5-1 and TRBJ2-1; tentative D call: TRBD1 (6 bases). The CDR3 is 15 residues long. CDR1 is SGHRS, CDR2 YFSETQ, per germline. The ends were cut back, 5 bases at V and 5 bases at J, with 17 bases in the middle. The CDR3 spells CASRQGFGTNNEQFF. The CDR3 DNA reads as TGCGCCAGCAGACAGGGTTTCGGGACGAACAATGAGCAGTTCTTC.

This clone was seen more than once but under ten times. This rearrangement joins TRBV29-1 to TRBJ1-1; 8 bases align to TRBD1. Losses at the gene ends were 7 bases for V and 4 bases for J; bases not matched to a gene: 8. The CDR3 sequence is 13 residues long. Germline loops: CDR1 SQVTM, CDR2 ANQGSEA. The CDR3 region has the DNA TGCAGCGGCGACAGGGGTGCGGGCACTGAAGCTTTCTTT. Protein sequence: CSGDRGAGTEAFF.

J is TRBJ2-6 and V is TRBV6-1, with 10 bases matching TRBD1. The V gene's germline CDR1 is MNHNS and CDR2 SASEGT. The CDR3 is made up of 17 amino acids. V lost 1 base to trimming and J lost 0 bases; unmatched junction nucleotides: 0. DNA of the CDR3: TGTGCCAGCAGTGAAGGGACAGGGGGCTCTGGGGCCAACGTCCTGACTTTC. Translating gives CASSEGTGGSGANVLTF.

The rearrangement joins TRBV9 to TRBJ2-2; TRBD1 aligns across 9 bases. The CDR3 has 18 amino acids. After removal of 2 bases from V and 2 bases from J, the junction contained 10 bases not matched to a gene. The germline gives CDR1 SGDLS, CDR2 YYNGEE. The CDR3 bases are TGTGCCAGCAGCGTTCACCCGGGACAGGGACCTAACACCGGGGAGCTGTTTTTT. Protein sequence: CASSVHPGQGPNTGELFF.

The genes are TRBV14 and TRBJ2-7, with 9 positions matching TRBD1. Losses at the gene ends were 2 bases for V and 7 bases for J; bases not matched to a gene: 9. Per germline, CDR1 SGHDN and CDR2 FVKESK. This CDR3 spans 15 amino acids. The CDR3 nucleotides are TGTGCCAGCAGCCAAACTGGACAGGGGTCGAGGGAGCAGTACTTC. Translated: CASSQTGQGSREQYF.

V is TRBV11-3 and J is TRBJ2-1, with 8 bases lining up with TRBD1. The CDR3 extends over 14 amino acids. Germline CDR1 SGHNT, CDR2 YENEEA. The trim removed 5 bases at V and 6 bases at J, leaving 6 bases unmatched. The CDR3 spells CASSGDRGGNEQFF. The CDR3 DNA is TGTGCCAGCAGCGGCGACAGGGGTGGCAATGAGCAGTTCTTC. The whole variable domain, remainder taken from reference TRBV11-3 and TRBJ2-1, is EAGVVQSPRYKIIEKKQPVAFWCNPISGHNTLYWYLQNLGQGPELLIRYENEEAVDDSQLPKDRFSAERLKGVDSTLKIQPAELGDSAVYLCASSGDRGGNEQFFGPGTRLTVL.

The rearrangement uses TRBV9 and TRBJ2-2, with D tentatively TRBD1 (6 bases). The V gene lost 2 bases and the J gene lost 0 bases, with 14 bases spanning the gap. Germline CDR1 and CDR2: SGDLS and YYNGEE. The CDR3 contains 17 residues. The CDR3 protein is CASSVLTGTTNTGELFF. DNA of the CDR3: TGTGCCAGCAGCGTGTTGACCGGGACAACGAACACCGGGGAGCTGTTTTTT.

V gene TRBV5-1 combines with J gene TRBJ2-3; D is perhaps TRBD2 (6 bases). The CDR3 length is 15 residues. Germline values: CDR1 SGHRS, CDR2 YFSETQ. Trimming cost V 4 bases and J 4 bases, with 16 bases left between them. The DNA of the CDR3 is TGCGCCAGCAGCGACGGGACTGGAATATCAGATACGCAGTATTTT. It yields the protein CASSDGTGISDTQYF.

The V gene is TRBV14, the J gene TRBJ2-7; 9 nucleotides match TRBD1. CDR3 size: 17 residues. The ends lost 1 base at V and 2 bases at J; junction bases unmatched: 9. Germline loops: CDR1 SGHDN, CDR2 FVKESK. CDR3 DNA: TGTGCCAGCAGCCAAGGGGGGACAGGGTTGTTGACCTACGAGCAGTACTTC. Amino acid sequence: CASSQGGTGLLTYEQYF.

The V and J genes are TRBV9 and TRBJ2-4, with 12 bases that match TRBD2. There are 15 residues in the CDR3. J lost 7 bases, V lost 1 base, and 3 bases had no gene match. Looked up from germline, CDR1 is SGDLS and CDR2 is YYNGEE. CDR3 residues: CASSVTGLAGNIQYF. The CDR3 nucleotides read TGTGCCAGCAGCGTAACGGGACTAGCGGGTAACATTCAGTACTTC.

This chain connects TRBV5-1 to TRBJ1-1; 9 bases fit TRBD1. This CDR3 comprises 15 residues. The V gene's germline CDR1 is SGHRS and CDR2 YFSETQ. J was trimmed by 2 bases and V by 1 base; bases with no gene match: 3. CDR3 in amino acids: CASSLTGGENTEAFF. CDR3 nucleotide sequence: TGCGCCAGCAGCTTGACAGGGGGCGAAAACACTGAAGCTTTCTTT.

The chain has TRBV9 and TRBJ2-1, with TRBD2 identical over 11 bases. With 3 bases clipped from V and 5 bases from J, the junction kept 7 bases outside the gene matches. The CDR3 is 16 amino acids. Germline V gene sequence: CDR1 SGDLS, CDR2 YYNGEE. In nucleotides, the CDR3 is TGTGCCAGCAGCGCAAACCTACTAGCGGGGGACAATGAGCAGTTCTTC. This codes for CASSANLLAGDNEQFF.

The V gene is TRBV4-1, the J gene TRBJ2-7, with TRBD2 matching over 7 bases. Trimming cost V 0 bases and J 2 bases; bases outside gene matches: 7. The CDR3 loop spans 16 amino acids. CDR1 MGHRA and CDR2 YSYEKL come from the germline V gene. The CDR3 sequence: CASSQETTSRTYEQYF. Here the CDR3 DNA reads TGCGCCAGCAGCCAAGAGACGACTAGCCGTACCTACGAGCAGTACTTC.

The rearrangement joins TRBV19 to TRBJ2-2; possibly TRBD2 for D (6 bases). There are 16 residues in the CDR3. V lost 0 bases and J 5 bases, leaving 13 bases between the germline ends. Germline V CDR1 and CDR2: LNHDA, SQIVND (reference sequence). The CDR3 here is CASSIERLGTTGELFF. The CDR3, as DNA: TGTGCCAGTAGTATAGAAAGACTAGGGACGACCGGGGAGCTGTTTTTT.

The chain carries TRBV7-9 and TRBJ1-2; possibly TRBD1 for D (5 bases). CDR3 length equals 12 residues. Germline V gives CDR1 SEHNR, CDR2 FQNEAQ (reference sequence). Trimming pared 5 bases from V and 8 bases from J, leaving 12 bases between. The chain's CDR3 is CASSRSGAGYTF. Written as DNA, the CDR3 is TGTGCCAGCAGCCGGAGTGGGGCAGGCTACACCTTC.

This chain connects TRBV7-8 to TRBJ2-1, with 7 bases that match TRBD1. The J segment lost 0 bases and the V segment lost 6 bases, leaving 2 bases of the junction unmatched. This CDR3 spans 14 amino acids. Germline loops: CDR1 SGHVS, CDR2 FQNEAQ. The CDR3 reads CASSRQGSYNEQFF. The CDR3 DNA reads TGTGCCAGCAGTCGACAGGGCTCCTACAATGAGCAGTTCTTC.

The chain links TRBV11-2 to TRBJ1-1; 8 positions match TRBD1. Looked up from germline, CDR1 is SGHAT and CDR2 is FQNNGV. The CDR3 consists of 15 residues. V lost 5 bases and J lost 8; bases outside the gene matches: 13. Written as DNA, the CDR3 is TGTGCCAGCAGCCCAATGGGGGCAGGGGGCTTGGAAGCTTTCTTT. It yields the protein CASSPMGAGGLEAFF.

This rearrangement joins TRBV3-1 (or the pseudogene TRBV3-2) to TRBJ1-4; 9 bases line up with TRBD1. Germline V gene lookup returns CDR1 LGHDT and CDR2 YNNKEL (reference sequence). The CDR3 is 14 residues long. V lost 5 bases to trimming and J lost 3 bases; unmatched junction nucleotides: 1. The CDR3 DNA sequence: TGTGCCAGCAGCGACAGGGGGGCTAATGAAAAACTGTTTTTT. It yields the protein CASSDRGANEKLFF.

With respect to this clone: A read error may produce the germline difference seen at one junction end. Other DNA sequences within the sample encode an identical CDR3. The rearrangement uses TRBV11-3 and TRBJ1-1, with D unresolved. Per germline, CDR1 SGHNT and CDR2 YENEEA. This CDR3 comprises 13 residues. DNA for the CDR3: TGTGCTAGCAGCTTAAGTGCGTACACTGAAGCTTTCTTT. It specifies CASSLSAYTEAFF. The full variable domain, rest sourced from reference TRBV11-3 and TRBJ1-1, is EAGVVQSPRYKIIEKKQPVAFWCNPISGHNTLYWYLQNLGQGPELLIRYENEEAVDDSQLPKDRFSAERLKGVDSTLKIQPAELGDSAVYLCASSLSAYTEAFFGQGTRLTVV.

The rearrangement links TRBV9 to TRBJ2-1, with 10 nucleotides matching TRBD1. CDR3 size: 14 residues. Germline V CDR1 and CDR2: SGDLS, YYNGEE. Losses at the gene ends were 5 bases for V and 9 bases for J; bases not matched to a gene: 8. The CDR3 DNA reads TGTGCCAGCAGGACAGGGGGCGCAGACGGTGAGCAGTTCTTC. Encoded protein: CASRTGGADGEQFF.

V is TRBV3-1 (or the pseudogene TRBV3-2) and J is TRBJ1-2; D not resolved. The germline V gene has CDR1 LGHDT and CDR2 YNNKEL (reference sequence). Trimming removed 1 base from V and 5 bases from J, with 11 bases in between. The CDR3 has 14 amino acids. The CDR3 DNA reads as TGTGCCAGCAGCCAAGGAGGGAGAGAATATGGCTACACCTTC. This gives the protein CASSQGGREYGYTF.

The chain employs TRBV30 and TRBJ1-6, with 12 positions matching TRBD1. Unmatched junction bases numbered 8, after V lost 3 bases and J lost 11 bases. Germline V gene sequence: CDR1 GTSNPN, CDR2 SVGIG (reference sequence). CDR3 length: 15 residues. The CDR3 loop is CAWRPGTGGTTPLHF. CDR3 DNA sequence: TGTGCCTGGAGACCCGGGACAGGGGGCACGACACCCCTCCACTTT.

This clone appeared a few times. This chain connects TRBV9 to TRBJ2-1, with TRBD1 matching over 7 bases. Germline values: CDR1 SGDLS, CDR2 YYNGEE. The trim removed 2 bases at V and 2 bases at J, leaving 7 bases unmatched. The length of the CDR3 is 16 residues. CDR3 protein: CASSVRDSHPYNEQFF. Here the CDR3 DNA reads TGTGCCAGCAGCGTTCGGGACAGCCACCCCTACAATGAGCAGTTCTTC.

The rearrangement joins TRBV4-3 to TRBJ2-7, with 11 bases fitting TRBD2. V gave up 0 bases and J gave up 7 bases; unmatched junction bases: 8. The CDR3 length is 16 residues. CDR1 is LGHNA and CDR2 is YSLEER in the germline V gene. The CDR3 coding sequence is TGCGCCAGCAGCCAAGAATGGCTAGCGGGAGGTCGTGAGCAGTACTTC. Translated: CASSQEWLAGGREQYF.

V and J are TRBV6-6 and TRBJ1-4, with TRBD1 matching over 7 bases. CDR3 length: 14 amino acids. V was clipped by 5 bases and J by 3 bases; unmatched bases: 3. Per germline, CDR1 MNHNY and CDR2 SVGAGI (reference sequence). In DNA form, the CDR3 reads TGTGCCAGCAGTGGGGACAGACCTAATGAAAAACTGTTTTTT. This encodes CASSGDRPNEKLFF.

The V call is TRBV5-4, the J call TRBJ2-1; 7 nucleotides match TRBD2. Germline V CDR1 and CDR2: SGHNT, YYREEE (reference sequence). Unmatched junction bases numbered 10, after V lost 0 bases and J lost 7 bases. CDR3 length: 16 residues. Here the CDR3 reads CASSLVVGGPGNEQFF. The CDR3 region has the DNA TGTGCCAGCAGCTTGGTCGTGGGAGGGCCGGGAAATGAGCAGTTCTTC.